This entry concerns a single T cell receptor (beta chain). Its binding antigen is unknown. Base qualities were left out, and no much larger clone turns up one base away. Sequencer: Illumina MiSeq. Profiling of the peripheral T cell repertoire targeted human TCRbeta genes. In the paper's pipeline: Beta-binomial modelling was applied to test for differential clonotype abundance so that variability over time was accounted for. Expanded clonotypes were screened against the ImmuneCODE reference database of SARS-CoV-2-associated TCRs and mapped to viral genome regions. Further repertoire analyses covered TRBV gene usage, CDR3 length, CDR3 amino acid overlap between time points, clonotype abundance distributions and Jaccard similarity. TCRdb's own reprocessing of the public reads used fastp at Q25 and MiXCR and kept productive beta chains. Rows matching on CDR3 protein sequence are summarized as one entry with the most common DNA and genes. What appears here as the V and J calls and clone size reflects TCRdb's work, not the paper's. The sample table contains fewer than 250,000 distinct CDR3 sequences; only one count was recorded for more than 25% of them. The leading ten clones occupy roughly 7% of the sample.

The time point label, read with the paper, signifies: pre-pandemic baseline sample and day 111 after first positive SARS-CoV-2 test. These data are taken from a study of kidney transplant recipient with SARS-CoV-2 infection (dated by TCRdb to 2020 to 2022). Here V drops 3 bases and J drops 3 bases, and the junction holds 8 bases not matched to any gene. Counted from cysteine to phenylalanine, this CDR3 has 16 amino acids. Only CDR3 DNA remains: 48 bases, in frame from the first base. CDR1 MDHEN and CDR2 SYDVKM are derived from the germline V gene. The input for sequencing was a blood sample, taken at baseline and on day 111 from a kidney transplant recipient. This receptor chain uses TRBV28 and TRBJ2-1; 7 of the junction bases match TRBD2. The sequence came from a male patient aged 25-45 years who had COVID-19 and was a kidney transplant recipient. A transplant means some T cells may be of graft donor rather than patient origin. For the CDR3, the sequence is CASSLVSGLNYNEQFF. In nucleotide form, the sequence is TGTGCCAGCAGTTTGGTTAGCGGGCTGAACTACAATGAGCAGTTCTTC.